Detailed here is one T cell receptor beta chain. This receptor's antigen is unknown. No quality values exist for individual bases; no much larger clone is one base distant. Inclusive of the bounding cysteine and phenylalanine, the CDR3 is 16 residues long. The sequence is cut down to CDR3 DNA, 48 bases in frame from base 1. CDR1 and CDR2 are drawn from the germline V gene: MNHNS, SASEGT. Germline trimming: 5 bases from V, 1 base from J; junction bases outside gene matches: 5. The library was generated by 5' RACE. This sample was sequenced with an Illumina HiSeq 2500. A second PCR of roughly 6 to 11 cycles was run with a J-beta primer mix and a sample-barcoded 5' primer. Each TCR beta cDNA molecule received a unique molecular identifier from a template-switch 5' adaptor carrying 12 random nucleotides. Each sample yielded at least 3 million CDR3-containing paired-end reads. First-strand cDNA was synthesized from all RNA with the Mint cDNA synthesis kit, primed by a TRBC-specific oligonucleotide. Following uracil-DNA glycosylase treatment, a first 18-cycle PCR with universal primers M1SS and BC2_uni_R was performed on all cDNA. Processing in the source paper ran as follows. For normalization, 1 million high-quality reads, each with a distinct molecular identifier, were randomly selected from each sample. Reads with shared molecular identifiers were discarded instead of being binned into consensus sequences. MiTCR, run with a Q25 quality threshold and the strictest error-elimination algorithm, handled CDR3 identification, clonotype clustering and error correction. Lower-bound total TCR beta diversity was estimated with a nonparametric unseen species model using Euler transformation. The raw public data were reprocessed by TCRdb itself: fastp quality trimming at Q25, MiXCR clonotype calling, in-frame beta chains only. Every CDR3 protein is listed once, alongside the most common genes and DNA of its rows. These V and J calls derive from TCRdb rather than the authors' analysis. The sample data list 550,000 to 600,000 distinct CDR3 sequences, and 25% to 30% of these were observed just once. The ten largest clones add up to less than 20% of the sample.

Donors were about 36 systemically healthy Caucasian individuals from Russia aged roughly 6 to 100 years. Each donor gave approximately 9.4 milliliters of peripheral blood, drawn into EDTA-treated Vacutainer tubes. Ficoll-Paque density-gradient centrifugation was used to isolate PBMCs, with at least 7 million obtained per sample. Total RNA was extracted from PBMCs with Trizol reagent, with at least 6 micrograms obtained per sample. For every donor, flow cytometry on a PBMC aliquot measured the percentage of naive CD45RAhigh/CD27high T cells. The sample comes from a study of blood T cells in healthy people across ages (dated by TCRdb to between 2015 and 2016). The study in broad terms: In model experiments, template switching captured roughly one uniquely barcoded TCR beta cDNA molecule for every two T cells. To track age-related changes in TCR beta repertoire diversity, the study relied on deep sequencing normalized with unique cDNA molecular identifiers. Four age groups were formed from the donors: young (average around 15 years), middle-aged (approximately 39), aged (62) and long-lived (82). To avoid experimental bias, donors of different ages were randomly spread across the sequencing lanes. For two donors (one aged 18 to 30 and one aged 80 or older), the study analyzed two additional independent replicas of 1 million unique cDNA reads from the same blood draw.

Findings and caveats that apply to the study as a whole: Compared with the aged group, more naive CD4+ T cells, fewer expanded clones and increased TCR diversity were shown by the long-lived group, suggesting age selection. Observed TCR beta diversity per million T cells fell roughly linearly with age, and a significant reduction was already apparent by age roughly 40. There was a strong correlation between observed TCR beta diversity and the percentage of naive T cells measured by flow cytometry. Estimates of total diversity based on one million sequenced T cells were considered lower bounds and underestimates. Conclusive comparison of naive and antigen-experienced compartments was prevented by the profiling of bulk unsorted PBMCs. Because donor CMV infection status was unknown, age-related changes in expanded clonotypes were potentially confounded.

This receptor was taken from a woman aged 70-85 years in good health. The chain was built from TRBV6-1 and TRBJ2-5; a stretch of 12 junction bases matches TRBD2. Sequences were obtained from blood. The bases read TGTGCCAGCAGTAACGCACTAGCGGGGGGCCAAGAGACCCAGTACTTC. It encodes CASSNALAGGQETQYF.